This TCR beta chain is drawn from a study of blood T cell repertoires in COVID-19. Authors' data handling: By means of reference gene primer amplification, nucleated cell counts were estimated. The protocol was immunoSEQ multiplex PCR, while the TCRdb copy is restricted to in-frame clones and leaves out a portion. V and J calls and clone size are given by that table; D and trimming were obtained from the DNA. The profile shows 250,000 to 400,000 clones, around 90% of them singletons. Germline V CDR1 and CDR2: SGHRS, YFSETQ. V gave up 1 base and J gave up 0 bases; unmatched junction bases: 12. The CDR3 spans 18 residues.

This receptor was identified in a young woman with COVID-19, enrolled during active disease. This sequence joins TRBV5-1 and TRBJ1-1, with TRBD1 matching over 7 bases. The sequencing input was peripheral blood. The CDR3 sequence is CASSLPRQGSEMNTEAFF. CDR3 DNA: TGCGCCAGCAGCTTGCCCCGACAGGGCAGCGAGATGAACACTGAAGCTTTCTTT. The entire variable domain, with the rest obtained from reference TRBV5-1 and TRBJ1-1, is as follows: KAGVTQTPRYLIKTRGQQVTLSCSPISGHRSVSWYQQTPGQGLQFLFEYFSETQRNKGNFPGRFSGRQFSNSRSEMNVSTLELGDSALYLCASSLPRQGSEMNTEAFFGQGTRLTVV.